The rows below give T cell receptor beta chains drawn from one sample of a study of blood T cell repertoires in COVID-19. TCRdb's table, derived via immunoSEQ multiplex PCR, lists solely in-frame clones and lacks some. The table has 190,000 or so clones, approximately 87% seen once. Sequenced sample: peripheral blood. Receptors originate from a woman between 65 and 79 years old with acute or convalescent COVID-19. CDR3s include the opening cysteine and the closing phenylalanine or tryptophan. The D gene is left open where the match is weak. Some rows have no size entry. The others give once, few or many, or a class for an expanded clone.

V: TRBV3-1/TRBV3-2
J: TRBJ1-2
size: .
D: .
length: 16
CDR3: CASSQDLTGGRNGYTF
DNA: TGTGCCAGCAGCCAAGATCTTACCGGGGGAAGGAACGGCTACACCTTC

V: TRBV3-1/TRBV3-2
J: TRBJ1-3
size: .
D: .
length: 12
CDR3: CASSHTGNTIYF
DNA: TGTGCCAGCAGCCACACTGGAAACACCATATATTTT

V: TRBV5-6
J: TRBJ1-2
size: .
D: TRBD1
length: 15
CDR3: CASSLEGGVNYGYTF
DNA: TGTGCCAGCAGCTTGGAAGGGGGCGTCAACTATGGCTACACCTTC

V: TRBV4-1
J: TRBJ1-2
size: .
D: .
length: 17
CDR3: CASSLGLQGPNTYGYTF
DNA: TGCGCCAGCAGCTTGGGACTACAGGGTCCGAATACCTATGGCTACACCTTC

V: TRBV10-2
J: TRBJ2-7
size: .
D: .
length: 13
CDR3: CASSVLSSYEQYF
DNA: TGCGCCAGCAGTGTCCTCTCCTCCTACGAGCAGTACTTC

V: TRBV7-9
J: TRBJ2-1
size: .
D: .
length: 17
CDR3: CASSPGTGPFSYNEQFF
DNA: TGTGCCAGCAGCCCCGGAACAGGGCCCTTCTCCTACAATGAGCAGTTCTTC

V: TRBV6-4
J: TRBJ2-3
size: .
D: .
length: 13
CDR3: CASSARGTDTQYF
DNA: TGTGCCAGCAGTGCCAGGGGCACAGATACGCAGTATTTT

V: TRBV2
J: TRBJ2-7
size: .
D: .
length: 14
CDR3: CASSEPGVFYEQYF
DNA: TGTGCCAGCAGTGAGCCGGGAGTTTTCTACGAGCAGTACTTC

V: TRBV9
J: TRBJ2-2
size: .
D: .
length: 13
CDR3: CASKRGGTGELFF
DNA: TGTGCCAGCAAGAGGGGAGGCACCGGGGAGCTGTTTTTT

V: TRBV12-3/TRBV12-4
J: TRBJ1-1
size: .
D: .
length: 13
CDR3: CASSFPRGGRAFF
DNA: TGTGCCAGCAGTTTCCCTCGGGGAGGGAGAGCTTTCTTT

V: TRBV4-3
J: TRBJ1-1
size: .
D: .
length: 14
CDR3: CASRLQGWNTEAFF
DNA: TGCGCCAGCAGACTTCAGGGGTGGAACACTGAAGCTTTCTTT

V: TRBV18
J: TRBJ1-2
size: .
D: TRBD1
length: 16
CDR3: CASSPTGQGVAYGYTF
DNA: TGTGCCAGCTCACCAACAGGACAGGGGGTGGCTTATGGCTACACCTTC

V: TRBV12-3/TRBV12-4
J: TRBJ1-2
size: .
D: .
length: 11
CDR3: CASSSTGGYTF
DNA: TGTGCCAGCAGTTCCACAGGAGGCTACACCTTC

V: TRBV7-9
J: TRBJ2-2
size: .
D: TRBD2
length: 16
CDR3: CASSPIAGGNTGELFF
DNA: TGTGCCAGCAGCCCTATAGCGGGGGGAAACACCGGGGAGCTGTTTTTT

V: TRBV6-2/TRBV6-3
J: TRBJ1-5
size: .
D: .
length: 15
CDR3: CASSYGLYSNQPQHF
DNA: TGTGCCAGCAGTTACGGACTTTATAGCAATCAGCCCCAGCATTTT

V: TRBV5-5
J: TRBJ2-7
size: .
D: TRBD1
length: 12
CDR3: CASSFSGTGPYF
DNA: TGTGCCAGCAGCTTCTCGGGGACAGGACCGTACTTC

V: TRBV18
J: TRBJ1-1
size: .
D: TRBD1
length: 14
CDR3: CASSSVTGDTEAFF
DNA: TGTGCCAGCTCATCAGTAACAGGGGACACTGAAGCTTTCTTT

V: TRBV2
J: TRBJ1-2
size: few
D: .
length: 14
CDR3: CASQKGGANYGYTF
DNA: TGTGCCAGCCAAAAGGGAGGAGCTAACTATGGCTACACCTTC

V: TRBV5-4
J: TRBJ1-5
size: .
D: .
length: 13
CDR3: CASSPDSNQPQHF
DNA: TGTGCCAGCAGCCCGGACAGTAATCAGCCCCAGCATTTT